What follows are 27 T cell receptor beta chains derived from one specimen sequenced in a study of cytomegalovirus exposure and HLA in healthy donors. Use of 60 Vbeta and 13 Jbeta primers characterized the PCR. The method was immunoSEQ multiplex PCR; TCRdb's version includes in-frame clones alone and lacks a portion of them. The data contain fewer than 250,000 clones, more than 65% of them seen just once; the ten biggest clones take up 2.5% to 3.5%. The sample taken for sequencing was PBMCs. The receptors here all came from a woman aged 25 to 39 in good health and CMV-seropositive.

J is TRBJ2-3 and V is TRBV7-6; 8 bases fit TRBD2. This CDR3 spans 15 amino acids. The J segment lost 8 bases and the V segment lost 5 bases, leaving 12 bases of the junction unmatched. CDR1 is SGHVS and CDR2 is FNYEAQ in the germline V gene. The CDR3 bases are TGTGCCAGCAGCCTTACGGTACCGGGAGGGGGTACGCAGTATTTT. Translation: CASSLTVPGGGTQYF.

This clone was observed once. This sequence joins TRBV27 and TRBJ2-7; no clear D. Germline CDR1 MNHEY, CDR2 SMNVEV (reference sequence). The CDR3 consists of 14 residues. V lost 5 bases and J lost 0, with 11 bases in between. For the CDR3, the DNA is TGTGCCAGCAGTCCAAGACGGAGCTCCTACGAGCAGTACTTC. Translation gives CASSPRRSSYEQYF.

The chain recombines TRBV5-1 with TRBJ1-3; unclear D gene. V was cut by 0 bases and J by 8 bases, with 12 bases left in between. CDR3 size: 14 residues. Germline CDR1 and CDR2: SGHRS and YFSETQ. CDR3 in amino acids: CASSLEIGGDTIYF. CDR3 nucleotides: TGCGCCAGCAGCTTGGAAATAGGCGGAGACACCATATATTTT.

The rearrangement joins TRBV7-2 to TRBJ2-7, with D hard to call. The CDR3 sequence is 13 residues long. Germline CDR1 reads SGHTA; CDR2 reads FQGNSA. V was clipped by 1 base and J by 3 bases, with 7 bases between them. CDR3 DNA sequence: TGTGCCAGCAGCTTAGATCCAGGCTACGAGCAGTACTTC. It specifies CASSLDPGYEQYF.

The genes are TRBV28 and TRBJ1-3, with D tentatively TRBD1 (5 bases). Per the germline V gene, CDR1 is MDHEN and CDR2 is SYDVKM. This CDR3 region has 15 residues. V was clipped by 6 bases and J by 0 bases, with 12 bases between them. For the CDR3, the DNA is TGTGCCAGCAGGAGGACATTTCTCTCTGGAAACACCATATATTTT. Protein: CASRRTFLSGNTIYF. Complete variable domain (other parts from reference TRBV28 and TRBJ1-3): DVKVTQSSRYLVKRTGEKVFLECVQDMDHENMFWYRQDPGLGLRLIYFSYDVKMKEKGDIPEGYSVSREKKERFSLILESASTNQTSMYLCASRRTFLSGNTIYFGEGSWLTVV.

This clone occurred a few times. CDR3 nucleotides: TGTGCCAGCACCCTCTCGACAGGGACCTATGGCTACACCTTC. Its protein product is CASTLSTGTYGYTF. The chain links TRBV11-2 to TRBJ1-2, with 7 bases lining up with TRBD1. Trimming at V came to 7 bases and at J to 4 bases, leaving 9 bases not matched to a gene. Germline loops: CDR1 SGHAT, CDR2 FQNNGV. The length of the CDR3 is 14 residues.

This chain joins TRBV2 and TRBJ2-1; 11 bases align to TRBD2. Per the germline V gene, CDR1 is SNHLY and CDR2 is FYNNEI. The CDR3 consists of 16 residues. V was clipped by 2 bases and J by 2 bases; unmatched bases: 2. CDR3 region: CASSESTSGAYNEQFF. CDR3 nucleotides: TGTGCCAGCAGTGAATCGACTAGCGGGGCCTACAATGAGCAGTTCTTC.

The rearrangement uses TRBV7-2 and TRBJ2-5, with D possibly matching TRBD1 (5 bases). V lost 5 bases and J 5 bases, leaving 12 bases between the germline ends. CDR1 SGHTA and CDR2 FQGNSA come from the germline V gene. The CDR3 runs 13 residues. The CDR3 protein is CASSPRVRETQYF. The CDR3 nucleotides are TGTGCCAGCAGCCCCAGGGTTAGGGAGACCCAGTACTTC.

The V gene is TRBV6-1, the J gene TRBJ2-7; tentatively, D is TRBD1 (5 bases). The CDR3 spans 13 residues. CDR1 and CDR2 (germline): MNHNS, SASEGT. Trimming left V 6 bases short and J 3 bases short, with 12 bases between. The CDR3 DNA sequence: TGTGCCAGCAGCCAGGGCCTTATCTACGAGCAGTACTTC. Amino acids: CASSQGLIYEQYF.

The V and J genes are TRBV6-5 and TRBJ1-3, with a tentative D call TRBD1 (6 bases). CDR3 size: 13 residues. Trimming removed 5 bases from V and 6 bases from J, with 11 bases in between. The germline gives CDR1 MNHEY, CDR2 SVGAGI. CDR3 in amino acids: CASSDRLENTIYF. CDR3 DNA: TGTGCCAGCAGTGACAGGTTGGAAAACACCATATATTTT.

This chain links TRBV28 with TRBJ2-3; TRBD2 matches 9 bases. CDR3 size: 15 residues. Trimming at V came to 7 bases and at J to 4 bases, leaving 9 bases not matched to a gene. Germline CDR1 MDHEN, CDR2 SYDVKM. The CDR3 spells CASKREAMEADTQYF. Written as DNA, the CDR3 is TGTGCCAGCAAGCGGGAGGCCATGGAAGCAGATACGCAGTATTTT. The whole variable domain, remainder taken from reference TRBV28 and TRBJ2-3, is DVKVTQSSRYLVKRTGEKVFLECVQDMDHENMFWYRQDPGLGLRLIYFSYDVKMKEKGDIPEGYSVSREKKERFSLILESASTNQTSMYLCASKREAMEADTQYFGPGTRLTVL.

The CDR3 bases are TGTGCCAGCGAGTTCCTAGGAGATATTGAGCAGTTCTTC. Protein sequence: CASEFLGDIEQFF. The rearrangement links TRBV6-1 to TRBJ2-1; unclear D gene. The CDR3 loop spans 13 amino acids. V lost 8 bases and J 9 bases, leaving 17 bases between the germline ends. Germline V gene sequence: CDR1 MNHNS, CDR2 SASEGT.

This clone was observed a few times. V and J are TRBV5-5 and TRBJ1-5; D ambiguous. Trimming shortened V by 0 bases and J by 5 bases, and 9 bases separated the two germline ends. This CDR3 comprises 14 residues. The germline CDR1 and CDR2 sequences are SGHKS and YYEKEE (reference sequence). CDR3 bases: TGTGCCAGCAGCTTGGAGTTGGCGGATCAGCCCCAGCATTTT. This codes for CASSLELADQPQHF.

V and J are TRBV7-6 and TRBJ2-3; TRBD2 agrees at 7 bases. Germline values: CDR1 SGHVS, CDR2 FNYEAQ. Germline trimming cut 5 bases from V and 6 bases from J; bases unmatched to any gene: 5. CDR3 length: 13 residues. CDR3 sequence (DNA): TGTGCCAGCAGCCCCCAACTAGCGGATACGCAGTATTTT. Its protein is CASSPQLADTQYF.

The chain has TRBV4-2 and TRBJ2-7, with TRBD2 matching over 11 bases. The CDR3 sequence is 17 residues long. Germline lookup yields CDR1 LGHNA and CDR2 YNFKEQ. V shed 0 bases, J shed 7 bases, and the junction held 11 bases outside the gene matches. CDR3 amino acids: CASSQDAIAGGPREQYF. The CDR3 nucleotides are TGTGCCAGCAGCCAAGACGCGATAGCGGGAGGGCCGAGGGAGCAGTACTTC.

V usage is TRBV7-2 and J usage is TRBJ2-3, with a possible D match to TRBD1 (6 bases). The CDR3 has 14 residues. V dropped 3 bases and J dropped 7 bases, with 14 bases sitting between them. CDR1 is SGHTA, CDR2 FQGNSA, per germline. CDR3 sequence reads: CASSFGSRGHTQYF. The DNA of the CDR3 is TGTGCCAGCAGCTTCGGAAGCAGGGGACATACGCAGTATTTT.

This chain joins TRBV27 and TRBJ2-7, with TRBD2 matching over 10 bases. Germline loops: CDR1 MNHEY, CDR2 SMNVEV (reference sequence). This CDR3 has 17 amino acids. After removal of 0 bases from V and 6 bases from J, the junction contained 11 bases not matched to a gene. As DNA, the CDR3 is TGTGCCAGCAGTTTATCACGGACTAGCGGCCGGAAGTCCGAGCAGTACTTC. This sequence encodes CASSLSRTSGRKSEQYF.

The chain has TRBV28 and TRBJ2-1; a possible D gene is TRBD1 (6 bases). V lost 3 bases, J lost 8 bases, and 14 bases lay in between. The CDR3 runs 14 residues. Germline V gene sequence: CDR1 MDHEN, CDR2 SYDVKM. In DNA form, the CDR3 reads TGTGCCAGCAGTTTTCAAGGGGGAGCTTATGAGCAGTTCTTC. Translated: CASSFQGGAYEQFF.

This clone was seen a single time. The CDR3 DNA reads TGTGCCAGCAGCTTACCAGGGGACAATTCACCCCTCCACTTT. The encoded protein is CASSLPGDNSPLHF. The chain has TRBV7-9 and TRBJ1-6; maybe TRBD1 (6 bases). The germline V gene has CDR1 SEHNR and CDR2 FQNEAQ (reference sequence). Deletions cut 2 bases from V and 7 bases from J, with 9 bases between. This CDR3 has 14 amino acids.

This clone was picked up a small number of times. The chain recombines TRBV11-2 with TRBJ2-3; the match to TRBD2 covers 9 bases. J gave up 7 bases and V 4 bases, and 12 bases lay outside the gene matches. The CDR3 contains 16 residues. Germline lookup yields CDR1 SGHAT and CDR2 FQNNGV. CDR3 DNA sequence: TGTGCCAGCAGCTACATTAGCGGGAGCGACCCGTATACGCAGTATTTT. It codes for CASSYISGSDPYTQYF.

The DNA for the CDR3 is TGTGCCAGCAGCTCGGCAGGGGGGTACTATGGCTACACCTTC. This translates into CASSSAGGYYGYTF. This rearrangement joins TRBV5-5 to TRBJ1-2; 7 bases are a match to TRBD1. The germline CDR1 and CDR2 sequences are SGHKS and YYEKEE (reference sequence). V shed 3 bases and J 3 bases; nucleotides not matched to a gene: 5. There are 14 residues in the CDR3.

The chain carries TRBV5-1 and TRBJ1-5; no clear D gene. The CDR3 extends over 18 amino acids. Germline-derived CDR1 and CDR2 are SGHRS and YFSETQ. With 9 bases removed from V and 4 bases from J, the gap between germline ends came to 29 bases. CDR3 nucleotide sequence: TGCGCCACAAGCTCCCGGGGAAAGCGGCGGGGAAAGAATCAGCCCCAGCATTTT. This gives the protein CATSSRGKRRGKNQPQHF.

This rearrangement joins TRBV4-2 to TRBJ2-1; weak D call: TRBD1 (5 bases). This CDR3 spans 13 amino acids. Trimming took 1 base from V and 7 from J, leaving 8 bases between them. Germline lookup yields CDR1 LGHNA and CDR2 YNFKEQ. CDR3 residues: CASSQARENEQFF. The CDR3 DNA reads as TGTGCCAGCAGCCAAGCCAGGGAAAATGAGCAGTTCTTC.

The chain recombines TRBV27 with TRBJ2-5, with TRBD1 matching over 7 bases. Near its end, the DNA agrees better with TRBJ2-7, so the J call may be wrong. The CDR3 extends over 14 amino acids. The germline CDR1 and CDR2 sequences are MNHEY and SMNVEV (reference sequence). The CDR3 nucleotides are TGTGCCAGCAGTAAAGGGACAGTAGGCTACGAGCAGTACTTC. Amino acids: CASSKGTVGYEQYF.

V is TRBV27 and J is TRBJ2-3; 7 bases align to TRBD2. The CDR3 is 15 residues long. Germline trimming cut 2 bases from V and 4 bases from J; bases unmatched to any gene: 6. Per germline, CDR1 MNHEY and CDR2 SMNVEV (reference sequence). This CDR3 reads CASSLIAGVADTQYF. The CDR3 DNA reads TGTGCCAGCAGTTTAATTGCGGGAGTCGCAGATACGCAGTATTTT.

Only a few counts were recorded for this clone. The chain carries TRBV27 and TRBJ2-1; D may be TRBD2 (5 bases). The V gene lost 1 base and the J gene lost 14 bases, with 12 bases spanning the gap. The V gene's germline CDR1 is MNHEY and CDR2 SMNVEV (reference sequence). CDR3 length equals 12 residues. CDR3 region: CASSLWGEEEFF. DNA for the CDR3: TGTGCCAGCAGTTTATGGGGAGAGGAGGAGTTCTTC.

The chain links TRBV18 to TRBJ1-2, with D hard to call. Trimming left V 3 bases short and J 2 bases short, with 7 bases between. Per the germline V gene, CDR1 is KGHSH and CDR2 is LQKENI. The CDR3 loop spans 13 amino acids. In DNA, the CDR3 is TGTGCCAGCTCACCCGAGGGCAACTATGGCTACACCTTC. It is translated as CASSPEGNYGYTF.